These 26 T cell receptor beta chains were all obtained from the same sample, sequenced in a study of blood T cell repertoires in COVID-19. The repertoire was sequenced with immunoSEQ multiplex PCR; TCRdb's copy has only in-frame clones and lacks some. The table includes 100,000 or so clones, about 80% detected once. Source material: peripheral blood. These receptors originate from a woman in her 70s with acute or convalescent COVID-19.

This chain joins TRBV30 and TRBJ1-1; no definite D call. The germline gives CDR1 GTSNPN, CDR2 SVGIG (reference sequence). V shed 0 bases and J shed 4 bases, with 6 bases lying between them. The CDR3 length is 12 residues. In DNA, the CDR3 is TGTGCCTGGAGTGTAATCATCACTGAAGCTTTCTTT. This sequence encodes CAWSVIITEAFF.

CDR3 DNA sequence: TGCAGCGTTGGATATAGCGGGGCGTCAGAGACCCAGTACTTC. Its translation is CSVGYSGASETQYF. V and J are TRBV29-1 and TRBJ2-5; 8 nucleotides agree with TRBD2. J lost 4 bases, V lost 4 bases, and 8 bases had no gene match. CDR3 length: 14 residues. Germline CDR1 is SQVTM and CDR2 is ANQGSEA.

The V and J genes are TRBV6-5 and TRBJ1-6; tentative D call: TRBD1 (5 bases). The CDR3 has 14 amino acids. Trimming removed 6 bases at V and 7 bases at J, with 13 bases between. From germline, CDR1 is MNHEY and CDR2 SVGAGI. This chain's CDR3 is CASRSGLLNSPLHF. CDR3 DNA: TGTGCCAGCAGATCGGGACTTCTCAATTCACCCCTCCACTTT.

The CDR3 nucleotides are TGTGCCAGCAGCTTAGGGCTAGCGGAGCTAGGGACCGGGGAGCTGTTTTTT. It yields the protein CASSLGLAELGTGELFF. The chain joins TRBV7-2 to TRBJ2-2; TRBD2 matches 7 bases. Per the germline V gene, CDR1 is SGHTA and CDR2 is FQGNSA. CDR3 size: 17 residues. V was pared by 1 base and J by 5 bases, with 10 bases of the junction left unmatched.

In nucleotides, the CDR3 is TGTGCCAGCAGCTCCCCGACTACCGACTCTGGAAACACCATATATTTT. It translates to CASSSPTTDSGNTIYF. J is TRBJ1-3 and V is TRBV11-3; D uncertain. This CDR3 region has 16 residues. The ends were cut back, 4 bases at V and 0 bases at J, with 13 bases in the middle. CDR1 and CDR2 from the germline V gene are SGHNT and YENEEA.

This chain joins TRBV5-4 and TRBJ2-5; unclear D gene. The CDR3 totals 14 residues. The germline V gene encodes CDR1 SGHNT and CDR2 YYREEE (reference sequence). Trimming shortened V by 4 bases and J by 4 bases, and 14 bases separated the two germline ends. The CDR3 here is CASSPEISLETQYF. The DNA of the CDR3 is TGTGCCAGCAGCCCTGAAATAAGCCTAGAGACCCAGTACTTC.

This chain uses TRBV2 with TRBJ2-3; D unclear. Germline V gene data show CDR1 as SNHLY and CDR2 as FYNNEI. The CDR3 runs to 13 residues. V gave up 4 bases and J gave up 2 bases, with 7 bases separating them. The CDR3 nucleotides read TGTGCCAGCAGTGGCGGTGTCACAGATACGCAGTATTTT. It is translated as CASSGGVTDTQYF. Full variable domain (outside the CDR3, taken from reference TRBV2 and TRBJ2-3): EPEVTQTPSHQVTQMGQEVILRCVPISNHLYFYWYRQILGQKVEFLVSFYNNEISEKSEIFDDQFSVERPDGSNFTLKIRSTKLEDSAMYFCASSGGVTDTQYFGPGTRLTVL.

The J gene is TRBJ2-5, the V gene TRBV5-1, with D perhaps matching TRBD1 (5 bases). Germline CDR1 is SGHRS and CDR2 is YFSETQ. The CDR3 is 16 residues long. V was cut by 4 bases and J by 3 bases, with 19 bases left in between. Written as DNA, the CDR3 is TGCGCCAGCAGCCTTTTCGCTACAGGAACAGAAGAGACCCAGTACTTC. Translating it yields CASSLFATGTEETQYF.

The chain combines TRBV7-2 with TRBJ1-6; maybe TRBD1 (5 bases). CDR3 length: 16 residues. The germline V gene encodes CDR1 SGHTA and CDR2 FQGNSA. The ends were cut back, 5 bases at V and 0 bases at J, with 11 bases in the middle. CDR3 nucleotides: TGTGCCAGCAGCCATCGGGGGAGCTCCTATAATTCACCCCTCCACTTT. Translation: CASSHRGSSYNSPLHF.

This sequence joins TRBV28 and TRBJ2-2; D is unclear. This CDR3 comprises 15 residues. The V and J ends lost 3 bases and 3 bases respectively, with 11 bases between them. Germline V lookup: CDR1 MDHEN, CDR2 SYDVKM. The CDR3 DNA reads TGTGCCAGCAGTTTCGGCGTGGCGGACACCGGGGAGCTGTTTTTT. Translated, it gives CASSFGVADTGELFF.

The chain is built from TRBV20-1 and TRBJ1-4, with 9 bases aligning to TRBD1. CDR1 is DFQATT, CDR2 SNEGSKA, per germline (reference sequence). After removal of 3 bases from V and 4 bases from J, the junction contained 9 bases not matched to a gene. This CDR3 has 16 amino acids. Here the CDR3 reads CSASKGLGQGNEKLFF. In DNA, the CDR3 is TGCAGTGCTAGTAAAGGGTTGGGACAGGGTAATGAAAAACTGTTTTTT.

The gene calls are TRBV19 and TRBJ1-1; tentatively, D is TRBD1 (5 bases). With 4 bases removed from V and 8 bases from J, the gap between germline ends came to 14 bases. Germline CDR1 reads LNHDA; CDR2 reads SQIVND (reference sequence). This CDR3 spans 13 amino acids. This chain's CDR3 is CASSTPGGLEAFF. CDR3 sequence (DNA): TGTGCCAGTAGTACCCCCGGGGGTTTGGAAGCTTTCTTT.

In this sample, this clone turned up once. V is TRBV30 and J is TRBJ1-4; D uncertain. Germline V CDR1 and CDR2: GTSNPN, SVGIG (reference sequence). This CDR3 contains 12 residues. CDR3 nucleotide sequence: TGTGTTATTCAGGCAGCTAATGAAAAACTGTTTTTT. Its protein product is CVIQAANEKLFF.

This chain joins TRBV6-2 or TRBV6-3 and TRBJ1-1, with 7 bases lining up with TRBD1. Germline V CDR1 and CDR2: MNHEY, SVGEGT. The CDR3 totals 14 residues. Unmatched junction bases numbered 3, after V lost 4 bases and J lost 1 base. CDR3 sequence: CASSLYRGNTEAFF. Here the CDR3 DNA reads TGTGCCAGCAGTTTATACAGGGGGAACACTGAAGCTTTCTTT.

The chain links TRBV7-9 to TRBJ1-1, with TRBD1 as a possible D gene (6 bases). The CDR3 sequence is 13 residues long. Germline CDR1 is SEHNR and CDR2 is FQNEAQ (reference sequence). Trimming pared 3 bases from V and 6 bases from J, leaving 11 bases between. CDR3 protein: CASSFTGRAEAFF. DNA for the CDR3: TGTGCCAGCAGCTTTACAGGGAGGGCTGAAGCTTTCTTT.

This chain connects TRBV6-2 or TRBV6-3 to TRBJ1-1; no definite D call. Looked up from germline, CDR1 is MNHEY and CDR2 is SVGEGT. This CDR3 contains 15 residues. Trimming shortened V by 2 bases and J by 0 bases, and 10 bases separated the two germline ends. CDR3 nucleotide sequence: TGTGCCAGCAGTTACGCACCGAGGGTGAACACTGAAGCTTTCTTT. Its protein product is CASSYAPRVNTEAFF.

This chain uses TRBV28 with TRBJ1-5; D gene uncertain. This CDR3 is 17 amino acids long. CDR1 MDHEN and CDR2 SYDVKM come from the germline V gene. V gave up 5 bases and J gave up 0 bases, with 17 bases separating them. CDR3 residues: CASSPRGVMDSNQPQHF. DNA for the CDR3: TGTGCCAGCAGTCCTCGGGGTGTTATGGATAGCAATCAGCCCCAGCATTTT.

The genes are TRBV3-1 (or the pseudogene TRBV3-2) and TRBJ2-3; D might be TRBD2 (6 bases). CDR3 size: 13 residues. V lost 5 bases and J lost 6, with 12 bases in between. The germline CDR1 and CDR2 sequences are LGHDT and YNNKEL (reference sequence). CDR3 DNA: TGTGCCAGCAGCGAAGGACTATGGGATACGCAGTATTTT. It yields the protein CASSEGLWDTQYF.

The J gene is TRBJ2-1, the V gene TRBV6-6; 7 nucleotides agree with TRBD2. Trimming at V came to 2 bases and at J to 5 bases, leaving 6 bases not matched to a gene. Germline loops: CDR1 MNHNY, CDR2 SVGAGI (reference sequence). The CDR3 totals 15 residues. As DNA, the CDR3 is TGTGCCAGCAGTTACCCAGCGGGACCGCACAATGAGCAGTTCTTC. This sequence encodes CASSYPAGPHNEQFF.

The gene calls are TRBV2 and TRBJ1-2, with D possibly matching TRBD1 (5 bases). The CDR3 spans 15 residues. Germline V gene sequence: CDR1 SNHLY, CDR2 FYNNEI. V gave up 6 bases and J gave up 3 bases, with 17 bases separating them. CDR3 residues: CASRGLPGLDYGYTF. CDR3 bases: TGTGCCAGCAGGGGATTACCGGGACTTGACTATGGCTACACCTTC. Together with reference TRBV2 and TRBJ1-2, the CDR3 gives the full variable domain: EPEVTQTPSHQVTQMGQEVILRCVPISNHLYFYWYRQILGQKVEFLVSFYNNEISEKSEIFDDQFSVERPDGSNFTLKIRSTKLEDSAMYFCASRGLPGLDYGYTFGSGTRLTVV.

This chain links TRBV5-1 with TRBJ2-1, with D possibly TRBD1 on 6 matching bases. Trimming removed 4 bases from V and 7 bases from J, with 12 bases in between. This CDR3 comprises 13 residues. Germline V gives CDR1 SGHRS, CDR2 YFSETQ. The CDR3 region is CASSPDSLNEQFF. The CDR3 DNA reads as TGCGCCAGCAGCCCGGACAGTCTTAATGAGCAGTTCTTC.

This chain links TRBV7-2 with TRBJ2-3; TRBD2 matches 7 bases. CDR1 is SGHTA, CDR2 FQGNSA, per germline. The length of the CDR3 is 16 residues. The V segment lost 5 bases and the J segment 2 bases; nucleotides outside the gene matches: 10. The CDR3 nucleotides read TGTGCCAGCAGCCTACGGGGGGTGCAGGCCACAGATACGCAGTATTTT. Its translation: CASSLRGVQATDTQYF.

This clone was seen repeatedly, ten times or more. The J gene is TRBJ2-7, the V gene TRBV6-5, with 7 bases fitting TRBD1. In germline, CDR1 is MNHEY, CDR2 SVGAGI. After removal of 8 bases from V and 5 bases from J, the junction contained 15 bases not matched to a gene. The CDR3 extends over 15 amino acids. The DNA of the CDR3 is TGTGCCAGCTTTACCTTCTCCTTAGGGGGCGACGAGCAGTACTTC. Its translation is CASFTFSLGGDEQYF.

V and J are TRBV5-4 and TRBJ2-1, with 11 bases fitting TRBD2. V dropped 4 bases and J dropped 6; count of bases not matched to a gene: 9. Germline loops: CDR1 SGHNT, CDR2 YYREEE (reference sequence). The CDR3 loop spans 16 amino acids. Written as DNA, the CDR3 is TGTGCCAGCAGCCTATATGGGACTAGCGGCTCCAATGAGCAGTTCTTC. Protein: CASSLYGTSGSNEQFF.

The genes are TRBV27 and TRBJ1-5; 7 nucleotides match TRBD1. Trimming cost V 5 bases and J 1 base; bases outside gene matches: 5. The germline gives CDR1 MNHEY, CDR2 SMNVEV (reference sequence). CDR3 length: 15 residues. CDR3: CASSQGGSSNQPQHF. DNA of the CDR3: TGTGCCAGCAGTCAGGGGGGCTCGAGCAATCAGCCCCAGCATTTT.

The sample holds many counts of this clone. The chain combines TRBV2 with TRBJ1-1, with a weak D call TRBD1 (5 bases). The CDR3 length is 14 residues. The V end lost 5 bases, the J end lost 1 base, and 11 bases lay between the germline ends. The germline V gene has CDR1 SNHLY and CDR2 FYNNEI. CDR3 protein: CASSSNRRNTEAFF. In DNA, the CDR3 is TGTGCCAGCAGTTCAAACAGGAGGAACACTGAAGCTTTCTTT.